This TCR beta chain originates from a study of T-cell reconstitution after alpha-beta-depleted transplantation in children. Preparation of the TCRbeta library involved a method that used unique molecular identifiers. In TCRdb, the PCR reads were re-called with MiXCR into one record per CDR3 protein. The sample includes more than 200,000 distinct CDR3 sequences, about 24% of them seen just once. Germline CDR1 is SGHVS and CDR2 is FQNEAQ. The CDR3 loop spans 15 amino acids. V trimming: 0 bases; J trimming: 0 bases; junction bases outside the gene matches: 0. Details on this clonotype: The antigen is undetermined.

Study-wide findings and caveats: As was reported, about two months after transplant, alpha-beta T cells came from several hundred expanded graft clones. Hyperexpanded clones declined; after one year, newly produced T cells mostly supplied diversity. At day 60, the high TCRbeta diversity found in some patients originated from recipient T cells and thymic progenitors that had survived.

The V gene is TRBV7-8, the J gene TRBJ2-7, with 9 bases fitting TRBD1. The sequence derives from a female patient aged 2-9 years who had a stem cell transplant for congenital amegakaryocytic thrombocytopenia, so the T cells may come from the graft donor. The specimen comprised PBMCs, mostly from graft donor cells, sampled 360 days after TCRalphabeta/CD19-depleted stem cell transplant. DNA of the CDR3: TGTGCCAGCAGCTTAGCGACAGGGGGCTCCTACGAGCAGTACTTC. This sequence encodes CASSLATGGSYEQYF.